The sequence of this TCR beta chain was determined in a study of blood T cell repertoires in COVID-19. Across the study: Specimens from acute and convalescent COVID-19 originated in the United States, Italy and Spain.

Assay used: immunoSEQ multiplex PCR; TCRdb lists only in-frame clones, some missing. The repertoire holds about 210,000 clones, with 70% to 90% as singletons. The CDR3 has 16 amino acids. Germline values: CDR1 ENHRY, CDR2 SYGVKD. V shed 0 bases and J 8 bases; nucleotides not matched to a gene: 6. The sequence derives from a woman in her thirties or forties with acute or convalescent COVID-19. The chain recombines TRBV10-3 with TRBJ1-4; 10 bases are a match to TRBD1. Specimen: peripheral blood. This CDR3 reads CAISESGQGVGEKLFF. The DNA for the CDR3 is TGTGCCATCAGTGAGTCCGGACAGGGGGTAGGAGAAAAACTGTTTTTT.